Listed below are T cell receptor beta chains from one sample, sequenced in a study of beta chain features in type 1 diabetes. The assay was immunoSEQ multiplex PCR, and TCRdb's table has in-frame clones only and misses some. Of 150,000 to 180,000 clones listed, around 10% are singletons. The sequenced material came from central memory CD4+ T cells from blood. All receptors derive from a man younger than 35 in good health. CDR3s include the opening cysteine and the closing phenylalanine or tryptophan. The D gene is left open where the match is weak. Size is omitted from some rows. Given values are once, few, many or a class for expanded clones.

clone_size	d_call	v_call	j_call	cdr3_length	cdr3_nt	cdr3_aa
-	-	TRBV5-1	TRBJ1-1	13	TGCGCCAGCAGCTTGGGCCCTTACACTGAAGCTTTCTTT	CASSLGPYTEAFF
-	-	TRBV29-1	TRBJ1-2	13	TGCAGCGTTGATACCGGTTCTGACTATGGCTACACCTTC	CSVDTGSDYGYTF
few	-	TRBV7-9	TRBJ2-4	15	TGTGCCAGCAGCCCCATAGTCGCCGCCAAAAACATTCAGTACTTC	CASSPIVAAKNIQYF
few	TRBD2	TRBV5-4	TRBJ2-3	16	TGTGCCAGCAGCCGTATGACTAGCGGGGCAGCAGATACGCAGTATTTT	CASSRMTSGAADTQYF
-	-	TRBV7-2	TRBJ1-1	16	TGTGCCAGCAGCTTAAGCCGACAGAGGGTGGACACTGAAGCTTTCTTT	CASSLSRQRVDTEAFF
-	TRBD2	TRBV7-2	TRBJ2-4	15	TGTGCCAGCTGCGGGACTAGCGCTGCCAAAAACATTCAGTACTTC	CASCGTSAAKNIQYF
few	-	TRBV5-4	TRBJ2-3	13	TGTGCCAGCAGTCCGGGACCCCCAGATACGCAGTATTTT	CASSPGPPDTQYF
large	-	TRBV4-3	TRBJ2-5	14	TGCGCCAGCAGCCAAGTGGGGACCCAAGAGACCCAGTACTTC	CASSQVGTQETQYF
few	TRBD1	TRBV10-3	TRBJ2-5	14	TGTGCCATCAGCTTGACAGGGGGCGTGGAGACCCAGTACTTC	CAISLTGGVETQYF
-	TRBD1	TRBV4-2	TRBJ1-4	17	TGTGCCAGCATCCAAGGTGGGACAGCCGCAACTAATGAAAAACTGTTTTTT	CASIQGGTAATNEKLFF
-	-	TRBV29-1	TRBJ2-3	15	TGCAGCGCGGGTTCGGGATTCTATAGCACAGATACGCAGTATTTT	CSAGSGFYSTDTQYF
few	TRBD2	TRBV18	TRBJ2-1	16	TGTGCCAGCTCGCCCTCACGGTCCCTAGCGGGAGTCGAGCAGTTCTTC	CASSPSRSLAGVEQFF
many	-	TRBV7-2	TRBJ2-1	13	TGTGCCAGCAGCTTAAGTAGGTCCCCAGGGGCGTTCTTC	CASSLSRSPGAFF
few	TRBD1	TRBV29-1	TRBJ1-2	12	TGCAGCGAAGGGGGCGTTCGATATGGCTACACCTTC	CSEGGVRYGYTF
-	-	TRBV29-1	TRBJ1-1	13	TGCAGCGGTATACGGGGCGGGGACACTGAAGCTTTCTTT	CSGIRGGDTEAFF
few	-	TRBV4-1	TRBJ2-3	14	TGCGCCAGCAGCGACCCGGGTCGAACTTATACGCAGTATTTT	CASSDPGRTYTQYF
-	TRBD1	TRBV18	TRBJ2-7	15	TGTGCCAGCTCACCACCCAACAGGGGGCCCTACGAGCAGTACTTC	CASSPPNRGPYEQYF
-	-	TRBV19	TRBJ2-5	14	TGTGCCAGTAGTGGTACGGCTGTTTTGGAGACCCAGTACTTC	CASSGTAVLETQYF
many	-	TRBV2	TRBJ2-7	12	TGTGCCAGCAATGAACGGGACGACAAGCAGTACTTC	CASNERDDKQYF
-	TRBD2	TRBV10-3	TRBJ2-5	14	TGTGCCATCAGACCTGGACTAGCGCAAGAGACCCAGTACTTC	CAIRPGLAQETQYF
few	-	TRBV7-2	TRBJ2-7	13	TGTGCCAGCGGACGAGGCCAGGCCTACGAGCAGTACTTC	CASGRGQAYEQYF
-	TRBD1	TRBV29-1	TRBJ2-3	12	TGCAGCGTCGGACAGGGTCCAGATACGCAGTATTTT	CSVGQGPDTQYF
-	TRBD1	TRBV6-6	TRBJ2-7	15	TGTGCCAGCAGCAAACCAGGGGGCACAGTTTACGAGCAGTACTTC	CASSKPGGTVYEQYF
-	TRBD1	TRBV20-1	TRBJ1-1	11	TGCAGTGCTACAGACAGGGGGGGAGCTTTCTTT	CSATDRGGAFF
-	-	TRBV30	TRBJ2-2	17	TGTGCTATGCGCCTGGGCGCCATGGGATTATTGGCCGGGGAGCTGGTTTTT	CAMRLGAMGLLAGELVF
few	TRBD2	TRBV29-1	TRBJ2-5	15	TGCAGCGTTGATATGGCTAGCGGGCGGGGGGAGACCCAGTACTTC	CSVDMASGRGETQYF
-	-	TRBV6-5	TRBJ1-1	16	TGTGCCAGCAGTTACCCTCGTCAAATCATGAACACTGAAGCTTTCTTT	CASSYPRQIMNTEAFF
-	-	TRBV29-1	TRBJ2-6	14	TGCAGCGTTGATGGTCCATCTGGGGCCAACGTCCTGACTTTC	CSVDGPSGANVLTF
few	TRBD2	TRBV7-2	TRBJ2-5	15	TGTGCCAGCCGCCACCCGGGGGGACCCCAAGAGACCCAGTACTTC	CASRHPGGPQETQYF
few	-	TRBV2	TRBJ2-3	15	TGTGCCAGCAGTATAGCGGTGACTAGCACAGATACGCAGTATTTT	CASSIAVTSTDTQYF
-	-	TRBV29-1	TRBJ1-2	14	TGCAGCGCCGATAACCAGGCCGGGGCCTATGGCTACACCTTC	CSADNQAGAYGYTF
-	TRBD1	TRBV27	TRBJ2-3	19	TGTGCCAGCAGTTACCCCCGGGACAGGGGGCCCCCTTCCACAGATACGCAGTATTTT	CASSYPRDRGPPSTDTQYF
-	TRBD1	TRBV4-2	TRBJ2-3	18	TGTGCCAGCAGCCAGTTATCCGGGACAGGTGACACCACAGATACGCAGTATTTT	CASSQLSGTGDTTDTQYF
-	-	TRBV7-2	TRBJ1-1	15	TGTGCCAGCAGCTTAGAGTCCACCTTGAACACTGAAGCTTTCTTT	CASSLESTLNTEAFF
-	TRBD2	TRBV28	TRBJ2-4	13	TGTGCCAGCAGAACACCGGGACTAGGCATTCAGTACTTC	CASRTPGLGIQYF
-	TRBD2	TRBV14	TRBJ2-3	16	TGTGCCAGCAGCCAAGGACTAGCGGGGGGGCACTATACGCAGTATTTT	CASSQGLAGGHYTQYF
-	TRBD1	TRBV29-1	TRBJ1-1	15	TGCAGCTCCGGGGGTCGGGACAGATCTTACACTGAAGCTTTCTTT	CSSGGRDRSYTEAFF
few	TRBD1	TRBV30	TRBJ1-1	14	TGTGCCTGGAGTGTCGACAGGGGCACGACTGAAGCTTTCTTT	CAWSVDRGTTEAFF
few	-	TRBV27	TRBJ2-7	11	TGTGCCAGCAGCAGACGAGGCGAGCAGTACTTC	CASSRRGEQYF
-	-	TRBV9	TRBJ2-1	14	TGTGCCAGCAGCGGGGACACCGGGGGCAATGAGCAGTTCTTC	CASSGDTGGNEQFF
many	-	TRBV21-1	TRBJ2-1	16	TGTGCCAGCAGCAAAGCCGGGGGCCGTACATACAATGAGCAGTTCTTC	CASSKAGGRTYNEQFF
-	-	TRBV5-4	TRBJ2-4	13	TGTGCCAGCAGCTTCTTAGACAAGGACATTCAGTACTTC	CASSFLDKDIQYF
-	TRBD1	TRBV9	TRBJ1-1	14	TGTGCCAGCAGCGTAGGGTACAGGGGTACTGAAGCTTTCTTT	CASSVGYRGTEAFF
-	-	TRBV20-1	TRBJ2-7	11	TGCAGGCCCCCTCCAGTTTACGAGCAGTACTTC	CRPPPVYEQYF
-	-	TRBV28	TRBJ1-2	13	TGTGCCAGCAGTCGACAGGATTTCTATGGCTACACCTTC	CASSRQDFYGYTF
few	-	TRBV7-8	TRBJ2-6	15	TGTGCCAGCAGCAGCGTTTCCTCTGGGGCCAACGTCCTGACTTTC	CASSSVSSGANVLTF